A single sample is the source of the 30 T cell receptor beta chains below, sequenced in a study of blood T cell repertoires in COVID-19. Measured with immunoSEQ multiplex PCR; TCRdb has only the in-frame clones, and not every one. The data contain hundreds of thousands of clones, 85% to 90% of them singletons. The specimen was PBMCs or T cells enriched from blood (not recorded which). The receptor source for this set is a woman between 25 and 40 years old who had recovered from COVID-19.

The genes are TRBV19 and TRBJ1-2, with 11 bases that match TRBD1. The V and J ends lost 5 bases and 4 bases, in that order; junction bases with no gene match: 6. CDR1 and CDR2 (germline): LNHDA, SQIVND (reference sequence). CDR3 length: 15 residues. DNA for the CDR3: TGTGCCAGTAGTGATTCGGGACAGGGGGTCTATGGCTACACCTTC. This gives the protein CASSDSGQGVYGYTF.

The chain combines TRBV24-1 with TRBJ1-5; D is unresolved. The V end lost 6 bases, the J end lost 5 bases, and 13 bases lay between the germline ends. This CDR3 is 14 amino acids long. Germline loops: CDR1 KGHDR, CDR2 SFDVKD. The CDR3 coding sequence is TGTGCCACCAGTAACCCTTCCACAGATCAGCCCCAGCATTTT. Amino acids: CATSNPSTDQPQHF.

The J gene is TRBJ2-1, the V gene TRBV7-3; D perhaps matches TRBD2 (6 bases). The CDR3 spans 14 residues. V was pared by 5 bases and J by 8 bases, with 16 bases between. CDR1 SGHTA and CDR2 FQGTGA come from the germline V gene. CDR3 sequence reads: CASSPGTPGDEQFF. CDR3 nucleotide sequence: TGTGCCAGCAGCCCCGGGACTCCGGGAGATGAGCAGTTCTTC. The full variable domain, its missing parts supplied by reference TRBV7-3 and TRBJ2-1, is GAGVSQTPSNKVTEKGKYVELRCDPISGHTALYWYRQSLGQGPEFLIYFQGTGAADDSGLPNDRFFAVRPEGSVSTLKIQRTERGDSAVYLCASSPGTPGDEQFFGPGTRLTVL.

The chain has TRBV3-1 (or the pseudogene TRBV3-2) and TRBJ2-5; no definite D call. The ends were cut back, 1 base at V and 7 bases at J, with 16 bases in the middle. Germline CDR1 LGHDT, CDR2 YNNKEL (reference sequence). The CDR3 length is 15 residues. In nucleotides, the CDR3 is TGTGCCAGCAGCCAAGGGTTGGTCGGTTCGGGGACCCAGTACTTC. It codes for CASSQGLVGSGTQYF.

The V call is TRBV18, the J call TRBJ1-1; D remains ambiguous. Trimming removed 3 bases at V and 3 bases at J, with 2 bases between. This CDR3 has 11 amino acids. Germline CDR1 reads KGHSH; CDR2 reads LQKENI. The CDR3 DNA reads as TGTGCCAGCTCACCCGACACTGAAGCTTTCTTT. This encodes CASSPDTEAFF.

The chain carries TRBV5-1 and TRBJ2-7; no definite D call. CDR1 and CDR2 (germline): SGHRS, YFSETQ. V gave up 9 bases and J gave up 6 bases, with 22 bases separating them. The CDR3 contains 14 residues. For the CDR3, the DNA is TGCGCCACCCGACCTAACCTAGTTACGGGCGAGCAGTACTTC. Amino acid sequence: CATRPNLVTGEQYF.

The chain uses TRBV19 and TRBJ2-6, with D perhaps TRBD2 (5 bases). The germline V and J ends were trimmed by 6 bases and 1 base, with 19 bases remaining between them. The CDR3 has 18 residues. CDR1 and CDR2 from the germline V gene are LNHDA and SQIVND (reference sequence). CDR3 sequence reads: CASRIREVYSSGANVLTF. In DNA form, the CDR3 reads TGTGCCAGTAGGATCCGGGAAGTTTATTCATCTGGGGCCAACGTCCTGACTTTC.

This chain joins TRBV19 and TRBJ2-6; D unresolved. There are 17 residues in the CDR3. In germline, CDR1 is LNHDA, CDR2 SQIVND (reference sequence). Trimming left V 3 bases short and J 0 bases short, with 12 bases between. The DNA of the CDR3 is TGTGCCAGTAGTATGGAGCTAATCAGCTCTGGGGCCAACGTCCTGACTTTC. This encodes CASSMELISSGANVLTF.

The chain has TRBV20-1 and TRBJ1-2; weak D call: TRBD1 (6 bases). The CDR3 has 17 residues. Trimming shortened V by 4 bases and J by 4 bases, and 25 bases separated the two germline ends. The germline gives CDR1 DFQATT, CDR2 SNEGSKA (reference sequence). CDR3 protein: CSAIDPIAGHPSYGYTF. The CDR3 DNA sequence: TGCAGTGCTATTGACCCGATAGCGGGACATCCAAGCTATGGCTACACCTTC.

The rearrangement joins TRBV7-2 to TRBJ2-5; the match to TRBD2 covers 8 bases. Germline V gives CDR1 SGHTA, CDR2 FQGNSA. This CDR3 contains 14 residues. V was pared by 5 bases and J by 4 bases, with 6 bases of the junction left unmatched. The CDR3 DNA reads TGTGCCAGCAGCCCCTTAGCGGGAAGAGAGACCCAGTACTTC. This encodes CASSPLAGRETQYF. Drawing the rest from reference TRBV7-2 and TRBJ2-5, the complete variable domain is GAGVSQSPSNKVTEKGKDVELRCDPISGHTALYWYRQSLGQGLEFLIYFQGNSAPDKSGLPSDRFSAERTGGSVSTLTIQRTQQEDSAVYLCASSPLAGRETQYFGPGTRLLVL.

V and J are TRBV28 and TRBJ1-6; D is possibly TRBD1 (5 bases). Germline values: CDR1 MDHEN, CDR2 SYDVKM. Between the trimmed V and J ends, which lost 2 bases and 10 bases, there was a span of 12 bases. The CDR3 consists of 14 residues. CDR3 in DNA: TGTGCCAGCAGTTTAGGACAAGGCCAGTCACCCCTCCACTTT. Translating gives CASSLGQGQSPLHF.

The chain links TRBV2 to TRBJ2-1; maybe TRBD1 (5 bases). CDR1 and CDR2 from the germline V gene are SNHLY and FYNNEI. With 0 bases removed from V and 4 bases from J, the gap between germline ends came to 22 bases. The CDR3 has 19 residues. CDR3 residues: CASSEATWTTTSRYNEQFF. The CDR3 region has the DNA TGTGCCAGCAGTGAAGCTACTTGGACAACTACCTCCAGGTACAATGAGCAGTTCTTC.

The chain uses TRBV28 and TRBJ1-2; TRBD1 matches 11 bases. In germline, CDR1 is MDHEN, CDR2 SYDVKM. The length of the CDR3 is 17 residues. With V trimmed by 2 bases and J by 2 bases, 7 bases remained unmatched. CDR3 nucleotide sequence: TGTGCCAGCAGTTTACCCCCCGGGACAGGGGGGAACTATGGCTACACCTTC. The encoded protein is CASSLPPGTGGNYGYTF.

The CDR3 is CASSLVTTGELFF. The CDR3 DNA reads as TGTGCCAGCAGTCTAGTAACCACCGGGGAGCTGTTTTTT. The chain carries TRBV27 and TRBJ2-2; no reliable D call. CDR3 length equals 13 residues. Per the germline V gene, CDR1 is MNHEY and CDR2 is SMNVEV (reference sequence). Trimming cost V 5 bases and J 4 bases, with 8 bases left between them.

This chain uses TRBV11-1 with TRBJ2-1; the D gene is possibly TRBD1 (6 bases). There are 15 residues in the CDR3. Per germline, CDR1 SGHAT and CDR2 FQDESV (reference sequence). Trimming stripped 5 bases from V and 2 bases from J, with 13 bases between. The CDR3 region is CASSPQGIAYNEQFF. The CDR3 nucleotides are TGTGCCAGCAGCCCACAGGGTATAGCCTACAATGAGCAGTTCTTC.

About this clone itself: Germline and junction disagree at one end, which may indicate a read error. V gene TRBV19 combines with J gene TRBJ2-7; D is perhaps TRBD2 (6 bases). The germline CDR1 and CDR2 sequences are LNHDA and SQIVND (reference sequence). The length of the CDR3 is 15 residues. The CDR3 coding sequence is TGTGCCAGTAGTATTCAAGAGACTAGATCCTCCGAGCAGTACTTC. It yields the protein CASSIQETRSSEQYF. The variable domain in full, completed from reference TRBV19 and TRBJ2-7, reads DGGITQSPKYLFRKEGQNVTLSCEQNLNHDAMYWYRQDPGQGLRLIYYSQIVNDFQKGDIAEGYSVSREKKESFPLTVTSAQKNPTAFYLCASSIQETRSSEQYFGPGTRLTVT.

The chain has TRBV19 and TRBJ1-5; D unresolved. There are 13 residues in the CDR3. V lost 3 bases, J lost 7 bases, and 10 bases lay in between. Looked up from germline, CDR1 is LNHDA and CDR2 is SQIVND (reference sequence). CDR3 region: CASSIRRGQPQHF. In DNA form, the CDR3 reads TGTGCCAGTAGTATCCGGCGGGGACAGCCCCAGCATTTT.

The genes are TRBV28 and TRBJ1-5; a weak D match, TRBD1 (5 bases). Trimming removed 7 bases at V and 2 bases at J, with 18 bases between. This CDR3 has 16 residues. The germline CDR1 and CDR2 sequences are MDHEN and SYDVKM. Written as DNA, the CDR3 is TGTGCCAGCACCGAATCGAGGCAGGGTGGCAATCAGCCCCAGCATTTT. Its protein product is CASTESRQGGNQPQHF.

The chain joins TRBV18 to TRBJ1-2; maybe TRBD1 (6 bases). The V gene's germline CDR1 is KGHSH and CDR2 LQKENI. The CDR3 extends over 16 amino acids. With 2 bases removed from V and 3 bases from J, the gap between germline ends came to 16 bases. The CDR3 loop reads CASSPFLAGEDYGYTF. The CDR3 DNA follows: TGTGCCAGCTCACCATTCCTTGCAGGGGAAGACTATGGCTACACCTTC.

Only one count was recorded for this clone. The chain links TRBV27 to TRBJ2-1; 8 bases fit TRBD2. Trimming at V came to 3 bases and at J to 9 bases, leaving 7 bases not matched to a gene. The CDR3 consists of 14 residues. Germline V lookup: CDR1 MNHEY, CDR2 SMNVEV (reference sequence). This CDR3 is CASSLRGAVSEQFF. The DNA for the CDR3 is TGTGCCAGCAGTTTGCGGGGGGCTGTGAGTGAGCAGTTCTTC.

In its sample, this clone was seen a few times. The chain combines TRBV5-1 with TRBJ1-1, with TRBD1 identical over 9 bases. From germline, CDR1 is SGHRS and CDR2 YFSETQ. Trimming cost V 4 bases and J 4 bases; bases outside gene matches: 2. The CDR3 totals 13 residues. The CDR3 is CASSVTGGTEAFF. CDR3 DNA sequence: TGCGCCAGCAGCGTGACAGGGGGCACTGAAGCTTTCTTT.

This chain joins TRBV29-1 and TRBJ2-1, with 8 positions matching TRBD2. In germline, CDR1 is SQVTM, CDR2 ANQGSEA. Trimming took 6 bases from V and 8 from J; bases not matched to a gene: 18. The CDR3 consists of 16 residues. Here the CDR3 reads CSVVIAGLVYVDEQFF. The CDR3 coding sequence is TGCAGCGTCGTTATAGCGGGGCTAGTGTATGTAGATGAGCAGTTCTTC.

The gene calls are TRBV5-4 and TRBJ2-7, with D possibly TRBD2 on 6 matching bases. CDR3 size: 17 residues. CDR1 SGHNT and CDR2 YYREEE come from the germline V gene (reference sequence). V lost 1 base to trimming and J lost 0 bases, with 17 bases between them. The CDR3 reads CASSLNIGVAVSYEQYF. The CDR3 DNA follows: TGTGCCAGCAGCTTGAATATAGGGGTAGCGGTCTCCTACGAGCAGTACTTC.

The rearrangement links TRBV28 to TRBJ2-5; D might be TRBD1 (6 bases). This CDR3 comprises 14 residues. With 5 bases removed from V and 1 base from J, the gap between germline ends came to 11 bases. CDR1 is MDHEN, CDR2 SYDVKM, per germline. The CDR3 loop reads CASSRRTAQETQYF. In DNA, the CDR3 is TGTGCCAGCAGTCGCAGGACAGCCCAAGAGACCCAGTACTTC.

The CDR3 nucleotides are TGTGCCAGCAGATTCGTCGGTAGTTTCCAGCCCCAGCATTTT. It specifies CASRFVGSFQPQHF. The chain carries TRBV27 and TRBJ1-5; D is unclear. V was shortened by 6 bases and J by 7 bases, with 16 bases between the two germline ends. CDR1 is MNHEY and CDR2 is SMNVEV in the germline V gene (reference sequence). The CDR3 is 14 residues long.

The chain carries TRBV25-1 and TRBJ1-4; 9 bases fit TRBD1. The length of the CDR3 is 14 residues. Germline V gene sequence: CDR1 MGHDK, CDR2 SYGVNS. The V segment lost 5 bases and the J segment 12 bases; nucleotides outside the gene matches: 10. The CDR3 region is CASSSGQGTIELFF. As DNA, the CDR3 is TGTGCCAGCAGTTCCGGACAGGGGACTATTGAACTGTTTTTT.

The V gene is TRBV14, the J gene TRBJ1-2; the D is unclear. Trimming took off 2 bases at V and 3 bases at J, with 13 bases between the two ends. This CDR3 is 15 amino acids long. Germline CDR1 reads SGHDN; CDR2 reads FVKESK. The CDR3 coding sequence is TGTGCCAGCAGCCAATTTTCTGCAGGATACTATGGCTACACCTTC. The encoded protein is CASSQFSAGYYGYTF.

The chain joins TRBV19 to TRBJ1-5; 12 nucleotides agree with TRBD1. Germline assignment: CDR1 LNHDA and CDR2 SQIVND (reference sequence). V lost 5 bases to trimming and J lost 2 bases; unmatched junction nucleotides: 4. This CDR3 has 16 residues. The CDR3 DNA reads as TGTGCCAGTAGTGTAGGGACAGGGGGCGGCAATCAGCCCCAGCATTTT. Its translation is CASSVGTGGGNQPQHF.

The chain uses TRBV2 and TRBJ1-2, with no clear D. The CDR3 runs to 13 residues. CDR1 is SNHLY, CDR2 FYNNEI, per germline. V gave up 7 bases and J gave up 2 bases, with 11 bases separating them. CDR3 amino acids: CASMEGRNYGYTF. The CDR3 bases are TGTGCCAGCATGGAGGGTAGGAACTATGGCTACACCTTC.

V gene TRBV21-1 combines with J gene TRBJ1-1; the table's D call, TRBD1, was not checked against the DNA. TRBV21-1 represents a pseudogene. The CDR3 has 18 residues. The CDR3 reads CASSKAGTPPLMNTEAFF. The CDR3 DNA reads TGTGCCAGCAGCAAAGCCGGGACACCGCCTCTTATGAACACTGAAGCTTTCTTT.